The subject of this entry is one T cell receptor (beta chain). TCRdb's copy holds only in-frame clones and misses some; the assay was immunoSEQ multiplex PCR. This repertoire shows some 410,000 clones, around 90% found once; its top ten account for just under 6.5%. This entry comes from a study of control samples from healthy donors and cancer patients. V lost 4 bases and J lost 6, with 13 bases in between. This CDR3 has 15 amino acids. CDR1 and CDR2 (germline): SNHLY, FYNNEI. This TCR derives from a man in his forties with head and neck cancer. The sequenced material came from PBMCs. The genes are TRBV2 and TRBJ1-6, with D possibly matching TRBD1 (5 bases). CDR3 region: CASSVQVEVNSPLHF. The CDR3 bases are TGTGCCAGCAGTGTACAGGTTGAGGTTAATTCACCCCTCCACTTT.